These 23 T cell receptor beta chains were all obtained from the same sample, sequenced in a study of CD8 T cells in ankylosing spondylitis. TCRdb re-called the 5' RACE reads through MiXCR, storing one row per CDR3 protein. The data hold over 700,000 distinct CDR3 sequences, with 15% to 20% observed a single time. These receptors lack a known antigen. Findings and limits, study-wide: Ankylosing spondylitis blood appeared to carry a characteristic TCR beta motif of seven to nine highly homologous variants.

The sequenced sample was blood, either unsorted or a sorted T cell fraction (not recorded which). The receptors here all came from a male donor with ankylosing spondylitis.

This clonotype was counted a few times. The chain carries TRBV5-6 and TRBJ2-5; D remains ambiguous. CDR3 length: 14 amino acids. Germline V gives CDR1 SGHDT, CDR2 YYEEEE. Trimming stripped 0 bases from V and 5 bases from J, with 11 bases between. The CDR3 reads CASSLGQPWETQYF. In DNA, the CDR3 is TGTGCCAGCAGCTTGGGGCAGCCGTGGGAGACCCAGTACTTC. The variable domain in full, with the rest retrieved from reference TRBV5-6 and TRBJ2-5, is DAGVTQSPTHLIKTRGQQVTLRCSPKSGHDTVSWYQQALGQGPQFIFQYYEEEERQRGNFPDRFSGHQFPNYSSELNVNALLLGDSALYLCASSLGQPWETQYFGPGTRLLVL.

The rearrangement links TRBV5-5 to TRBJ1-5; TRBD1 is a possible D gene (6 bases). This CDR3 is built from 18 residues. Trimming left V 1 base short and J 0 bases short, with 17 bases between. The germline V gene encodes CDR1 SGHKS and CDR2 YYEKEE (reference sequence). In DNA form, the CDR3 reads TGTGCCAGCAGCTTGACAGGGAAGGGGCCTAATAGCAATCAGCCCCAGCATTTT. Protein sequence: CASSLTGKGPNSNQPQHF.

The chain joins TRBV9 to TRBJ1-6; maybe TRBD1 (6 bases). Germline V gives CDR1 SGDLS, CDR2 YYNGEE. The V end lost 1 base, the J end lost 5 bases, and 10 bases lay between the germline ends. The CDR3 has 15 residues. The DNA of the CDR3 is TGTGCCAGCAGCGTAACCAAGGGGGATAATTCACCCCTCCACTTT. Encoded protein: CASSVTKGDNSPLHF.

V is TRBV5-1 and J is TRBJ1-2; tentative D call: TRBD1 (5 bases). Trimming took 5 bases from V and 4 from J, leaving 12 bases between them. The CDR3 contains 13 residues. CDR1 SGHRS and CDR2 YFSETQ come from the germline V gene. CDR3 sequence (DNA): TGCGCCAGCAGGGAGGGGAGCGCCTATGGCTACACCTTC. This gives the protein CASREGSAYGYTF. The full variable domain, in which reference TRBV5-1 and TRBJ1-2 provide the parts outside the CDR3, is KAGVTQTPRYLIKTRGQQVTLSCSPISGHRSVSWYQQTPGQGLQFLFEYFSETQRNKGNFPGRFSGRQFSNSRSEMNVSTLELGDSALYLCASREGSAYGYTFGSGTRLTVV.

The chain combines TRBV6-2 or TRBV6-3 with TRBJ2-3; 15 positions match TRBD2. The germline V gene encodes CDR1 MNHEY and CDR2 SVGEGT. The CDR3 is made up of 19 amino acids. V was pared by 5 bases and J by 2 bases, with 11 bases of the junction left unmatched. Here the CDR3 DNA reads TGTGCCAGCAGTCCCGGACTAGCGGGAGGGCCGGCGAACACAGATACGCAGTATTTT. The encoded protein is CASSPGLAGGPANTDTQYF.

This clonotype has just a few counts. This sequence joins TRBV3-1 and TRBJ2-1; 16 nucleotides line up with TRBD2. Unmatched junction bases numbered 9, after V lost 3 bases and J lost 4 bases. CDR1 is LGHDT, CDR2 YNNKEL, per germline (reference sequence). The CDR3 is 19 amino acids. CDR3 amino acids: CASSQDPGTSGRDYNEQFF. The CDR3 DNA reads TGTGCCAGCAGCCAGGATCCCGGGACTAGCGGGAGGGATTACAATGAGCAGTTCTTC.

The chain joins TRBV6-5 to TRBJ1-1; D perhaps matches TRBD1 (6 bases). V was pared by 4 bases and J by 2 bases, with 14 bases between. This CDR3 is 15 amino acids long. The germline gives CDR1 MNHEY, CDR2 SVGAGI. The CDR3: CASSSWDMVNTEAFF. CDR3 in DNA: TGTGCCAGCAGTTCCTGGGACATGGTAAACACTGAAGCTTTCTTT.

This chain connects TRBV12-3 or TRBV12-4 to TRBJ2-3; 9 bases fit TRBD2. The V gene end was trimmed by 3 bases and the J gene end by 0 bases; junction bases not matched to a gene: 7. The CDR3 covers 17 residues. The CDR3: CASSLWLAGRSTDTQYF. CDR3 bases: TGTGCCAGCAGTTTGTGGCTAGCGGGGAGGAGCACAGATACGCAGTATTTT.

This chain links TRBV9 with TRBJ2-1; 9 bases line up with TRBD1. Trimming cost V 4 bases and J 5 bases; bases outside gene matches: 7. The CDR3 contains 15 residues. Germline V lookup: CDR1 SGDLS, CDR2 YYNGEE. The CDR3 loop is CASSPGDRDDNEQFF. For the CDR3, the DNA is TGTGCCAGCAGCCCGGGGGACAGGGATGACAATGAGCAGTTCTTC.

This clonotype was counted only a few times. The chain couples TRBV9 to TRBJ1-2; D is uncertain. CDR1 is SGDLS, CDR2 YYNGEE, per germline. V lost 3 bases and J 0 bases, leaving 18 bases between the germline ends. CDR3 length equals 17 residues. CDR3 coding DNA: TGTGCCAGCAGCGAATCCGGCCGGGCCGCCTCTAACTATGGCTACACCTTC. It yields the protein CASSESGRAASNYGYTF.

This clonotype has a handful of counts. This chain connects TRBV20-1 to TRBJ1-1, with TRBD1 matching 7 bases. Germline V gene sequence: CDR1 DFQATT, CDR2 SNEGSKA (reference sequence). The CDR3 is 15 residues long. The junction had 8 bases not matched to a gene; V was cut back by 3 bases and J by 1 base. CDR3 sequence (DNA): TGCAGTGCTAGGGCGACAGGGAAACAGAACACTGAAGCTTTCTTT. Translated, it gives CSARATGKQNTEAFF.

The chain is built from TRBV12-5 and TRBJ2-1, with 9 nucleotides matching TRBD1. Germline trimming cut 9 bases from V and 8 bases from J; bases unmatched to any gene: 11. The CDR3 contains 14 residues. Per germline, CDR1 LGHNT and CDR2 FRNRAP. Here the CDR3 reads CASSDRGPRDEQFF. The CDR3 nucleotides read TGTGCTAGCTCGGACAGGGGACCTAGGGATGAGCAGTTCTTC.

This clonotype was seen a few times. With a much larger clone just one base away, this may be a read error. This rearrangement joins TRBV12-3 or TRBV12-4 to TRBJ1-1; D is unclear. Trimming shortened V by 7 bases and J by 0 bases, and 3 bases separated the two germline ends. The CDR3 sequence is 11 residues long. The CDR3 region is CASTVNTEAFF. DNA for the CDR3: TGTGCCAGCACCGTGAACACTGAAGCTTTCTTT.

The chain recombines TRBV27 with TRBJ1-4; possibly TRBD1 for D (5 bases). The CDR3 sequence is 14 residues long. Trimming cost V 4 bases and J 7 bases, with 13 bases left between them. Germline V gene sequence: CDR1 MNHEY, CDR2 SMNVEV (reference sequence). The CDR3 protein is CASSSRVGREKLFF. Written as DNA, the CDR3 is TGTGCCAGCAGTTCCAGGGTCGGGCGTGAAAAACTGTTTTTT.

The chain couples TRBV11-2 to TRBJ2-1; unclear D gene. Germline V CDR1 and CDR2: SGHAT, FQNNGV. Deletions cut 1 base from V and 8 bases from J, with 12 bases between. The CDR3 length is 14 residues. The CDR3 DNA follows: TGTGCCAGCAGCTTAGGGGCACGAAGCGATGAGCAGTTCTTC. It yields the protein CASSLGARSDEQFF.

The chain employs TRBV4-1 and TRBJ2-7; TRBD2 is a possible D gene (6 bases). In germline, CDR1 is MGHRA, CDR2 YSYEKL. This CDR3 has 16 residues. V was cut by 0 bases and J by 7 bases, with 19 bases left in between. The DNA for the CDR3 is TGCGCCAGCAGCCAAGACTTATCCCTACGTGCGGGAGAGCAGTACTTC. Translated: CASSQDLSLRAGEQYF.

The CDR3 bases are TGCGCCAGCAGCCAAGAAGACGGTGGGGGCTACACCTTC. Protein sequence: CASSQEDGGGYTF. V gene TRBV4-3 combines with J gene TRBJ1-2; unclear D gene. CDR3 length equals 13 residues. Germline V gene sequence: CDR1 LGHNA, CDR2 YSLEER. Trimming left V 0 bases short and J 8 bases short, with 10 bases between.

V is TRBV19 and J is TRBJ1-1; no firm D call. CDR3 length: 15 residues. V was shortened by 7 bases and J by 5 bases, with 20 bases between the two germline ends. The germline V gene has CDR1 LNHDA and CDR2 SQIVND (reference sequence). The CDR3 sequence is CASMSQVGVRTEAFF. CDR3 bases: TGTGCCAGTATGTCTCAGGTGGGCGTGAGGACTGAAGCTTTCTTT.

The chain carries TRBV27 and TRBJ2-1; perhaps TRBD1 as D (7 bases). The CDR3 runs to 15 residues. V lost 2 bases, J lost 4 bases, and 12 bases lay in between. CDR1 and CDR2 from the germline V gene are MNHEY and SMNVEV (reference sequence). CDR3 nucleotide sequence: TGTGCCAGCAGTTTAATGCCAGGGGGGTACAATGAGCAGTTCTTC. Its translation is CASSLMPGGYNEQFF.

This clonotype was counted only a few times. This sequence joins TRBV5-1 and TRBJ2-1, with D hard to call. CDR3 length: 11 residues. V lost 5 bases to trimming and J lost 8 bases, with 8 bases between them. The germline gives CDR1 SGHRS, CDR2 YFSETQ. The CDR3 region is CASRSLHEQFF. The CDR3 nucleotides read TGCGCCAGCAGATCGCTCCATGAGCAGTTCTTC.

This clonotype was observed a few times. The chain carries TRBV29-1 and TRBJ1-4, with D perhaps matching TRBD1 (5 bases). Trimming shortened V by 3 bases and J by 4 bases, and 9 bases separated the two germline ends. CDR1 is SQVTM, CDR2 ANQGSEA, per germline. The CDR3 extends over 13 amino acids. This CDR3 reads CSVDGGLNEKLFF. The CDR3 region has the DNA TGCAGCGTTGATGGGGGTCTTAATGAAAAACTGTTTTTT.

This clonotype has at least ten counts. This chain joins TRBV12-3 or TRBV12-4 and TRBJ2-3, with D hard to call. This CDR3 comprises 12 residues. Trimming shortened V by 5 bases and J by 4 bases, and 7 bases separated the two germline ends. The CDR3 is CASSPTSDTQYF. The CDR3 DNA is TGTGCCAGCAGTCCCACCTCAGATACGCAGTATTTT.

The CDR3, as DNA: TGCGCCAGCAGCCAAGTTCCGGGGATGAACAATCAGCCCCAGCATTTT. Encoded protein: CASSQVPGMNNQPQHF. This rearrangement joins TRBV4-1 to TRBJ1-5; the D is unclear. This CDR3 spans 16 amino acids. Per germline, CDR1 MGHRA and CDR2 YSYEKL. V shed 1 base and J shed 3 bases, with 13 bases lying between them.